The 12 T cell receptor beta chains reported below all come from one sample, sequenced in a study of blood T cell repertoires in COVID-19 (dated by TCRdb to the early 2020s). Receptor libraries were prepared by the immunoSEQ multiplex PCR assay. In TCRdb, the immuneACCESS table is reduced to in-frame sequences with V and J assigned. These tables do not hold every clone; where another copy was compared, an unresolved V gene accounts for under half, and the others remain unexplained. In all, the sample holds 71,000 or so clones, and 86% of those were seen once. The biggest ten clones account for roughly 18% of the sample. The source material was peripheral blood. Source of these receptors: a man older than 75 in a cohort sampled during active COVID-19.

The J gene is TRBJ1-3, the V gene TRBV7-8; D may be TRBD1 (6 bases). Per the germline V gene, CDR1 is SGHVS and CDR2 is FQNEAQ. V was clipped by 7 bases and J by 1 base, with 23 bases between them. The CDR3 runs to 18 residues. The CDR3 region is CASTPLGRGEISGNTIYF. CDR3 nucleotides: TGTGCCAGCACCCCATTGGGCAGGGGAGAAATTTCTGGAAACACCATATATTTT.

This clone showed up just a few times. The chain joins TRBV5-1 to TRBJ1-2, with 12 bases lining up with TRBD1. V gave up 0 bases and J gave up 7 bases; unmatched junction bases: 4. In germline, CDR1 is SGHRS, CDR2 YFSETQ. This CDR3 region has 15 residues. CDR3 in amino acids: CASSLEGQGAGGYTF. The CDR3 DNA reads TGCGCCAGCAGCTTGGAGGGACAGGGGGCCGGTGGCTACACCTTC.

This chain connects TRBV19 to TRBJ1-1; no clear D gene. The length of the CDR3 is 13 residues. From germline, CDR1 is LNHDA and CDR2 SQIVND (reference sequence). V was pared by 7 bases and J by 2 bases, with 11 bases between. The CDR3 bases are TGTGCCAGTAATCGAGGATCAAACACTGAAGCTTTCTTT. Translation gives CASNRGSNTEAFF.

V is TRBV28 and J is TRBJ1-2; 11 nucleotides match TRBD1. V dropped 6 bases and J dropped 7; count of bases not matched to a gene: 10. Germline V gene sequence: CDR1 MDHEN, CDR2 SYDVKM. This CDR3 is 15 amino acids long. In DNA, the CDR3 is TGTGCCAGCAGGCTAGGGGGACAGGGGGGAGGTGGCTACACCTTC. As protein: CASRLGGQGGGGYTF.

This clone was detected only once. The rearrangement links TRBV7-9 to TRBJ1-4; D remains unclear. V dropped 2 bases and J dropped 4 bases, with 11 bases sitting between them. The germline gives CDR1 SEHNR, CDR2 FQNEAQ (reference sequence). The length of the CDR3 is 15 residues. In DNA form, the CDR3 reads TGTGCCAGCAGCTTATCGTCACAGCTTAATGAAAAACTGTTTTTT. It translates to CASSLSSQLNEKLFF.

This rearrangement joins TRBV27 to TRBJ2-3, with D perhaps matching TRBD2 (5 bases). The CDR3 runs to 14 residues. The germline V and J ends were trimmed by 4 bases and 4 bases, with 12 bases remaining between them. Germline V gene lookup returns CDR1 MNHEY and CDR2 SMNVEV (reference sequence). CDR3 nucleotide sequence: TGTGCCAGCAGTTCCTGGACTGCACCAGATACGCAGTATTTT. Its translation: CASSSWTAPDTQYF.

The V call is TRBV28, the J call TRBJ1-1; D perhaps matches TRBD1 (5 bases). Germline V gives CDR1 MDHEN, CDR2 SYDVKM. The CDR3 is 12 amino acids. With 8 bases removed from V and 4 bases from J, the gap between germline ends came to 11 bases. In DNA, the CDR3 is TGTGCCAGCGGGGGGGTGAGCACTGAAGCTTTCTTT. Translated, it gives CASGGVSTEAFF.

The chain links TRBV28 to TRBJ1-3; 10 bases are shared with TRBD1. The CDR3 is 15 residues long. From germline, CDR1 is MDHEN and CDR2 SYDVKM. V lost 2 bases, J lost 2 bases, and 0 bases stayed unmatched. The chain's CDR3 is CASSLDRGPGNTIYF. Written as DNA, the CDR3 is TGTGCCAGCAGTTTAGACAGGGGGCCTGGAAACACCATATATTTT.

This clone appeared a few times. V usage is TRBV4-2 and J usage is TRBJ1-5; 8 nucleotides line up with TRBD1. Germline assignment: CDR1 LGHNA and CDR2 YNFKEQ. The CDR3 consists of 17 residues. V lost 3 bases, J lost 6 bases, and 13 bases stayed unmatched. CDR3 in DNA: TGTGCCAGCAGCCAGGGCTTCGGGCAGGGGGCTAGTCAGCCCCAGCATTTT. This encodes CASSQGFGQGASQPQHF.

The chain combines TRBV15 with TRBJ2-7; tentatively, D is TRBD2 (7 bases). The CDR3 loop spans 16 amino acids. V was pared by 1 base and J by 6 bases, with 19 bases between. The germline V gene has CDR1 LNHNV and CDR2 YYDKDF (reference sequence). The CDR3 region is CATSRGALGGAGEQYV. The CDR3 DNA reads as TGTGCCACCAGCAGAGGTGCTTTGGGGGGGGCCGGCGAGCAGTACGTC.

The CDR3: CASSMTTGAKMNTEAFF. CDR3 coding DNA: TGTGCCAGTAGTATGACTACAGGGGCTAAAATGAACACTGAAGCTTTCTTT. The rearrangement links TRBV19 to TRBJ1-1; 7 bases are shared with TRBD1. The germline V gene has CDR1 LNHDA and CDR2 SQIVND (reference sequence). V trimming: 3 bases; J trimming: 0 bases; junction bases outside the gene matches: 10. The CDR3 has 17 amino acids.

In regard to this clone: This same CDR3 is encoded by further DNA sequences in the sample. The chain combines TRBV10-3 with TRBJ2-5, with D perhaps matching TRBD1 (5 bases). V was cut by 6 bases and J by 0 bases, with 8 bases left in between. The germline gives CDR1 ENHRY, CDR2 SYGVKD. The CDR3 sequence is 13 residues long. CDR3 sequence reads: CAISLQDQETQYF. The CDR3 DNA reads as TGTGCCATCAGCCTACAGGACCAAGAGACCCAGTACTTC.